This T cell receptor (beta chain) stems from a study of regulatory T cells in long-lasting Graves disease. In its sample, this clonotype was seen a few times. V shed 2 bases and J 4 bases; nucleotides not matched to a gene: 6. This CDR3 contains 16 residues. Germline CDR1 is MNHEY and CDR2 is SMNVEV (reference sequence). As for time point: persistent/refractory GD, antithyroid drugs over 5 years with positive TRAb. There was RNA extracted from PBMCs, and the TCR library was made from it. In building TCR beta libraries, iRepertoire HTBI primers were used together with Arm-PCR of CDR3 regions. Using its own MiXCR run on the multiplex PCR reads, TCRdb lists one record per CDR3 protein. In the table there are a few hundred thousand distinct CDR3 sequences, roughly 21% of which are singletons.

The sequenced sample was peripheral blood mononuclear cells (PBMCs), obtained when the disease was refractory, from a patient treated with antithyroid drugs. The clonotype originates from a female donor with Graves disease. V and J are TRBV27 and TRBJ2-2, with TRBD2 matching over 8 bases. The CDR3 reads CASSLSTSGGTGELFF. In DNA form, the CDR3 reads TGTGCCAGCAGTTTAAGCACTAGCGGAGGCACCGGGGAGCTGTTTTTT.